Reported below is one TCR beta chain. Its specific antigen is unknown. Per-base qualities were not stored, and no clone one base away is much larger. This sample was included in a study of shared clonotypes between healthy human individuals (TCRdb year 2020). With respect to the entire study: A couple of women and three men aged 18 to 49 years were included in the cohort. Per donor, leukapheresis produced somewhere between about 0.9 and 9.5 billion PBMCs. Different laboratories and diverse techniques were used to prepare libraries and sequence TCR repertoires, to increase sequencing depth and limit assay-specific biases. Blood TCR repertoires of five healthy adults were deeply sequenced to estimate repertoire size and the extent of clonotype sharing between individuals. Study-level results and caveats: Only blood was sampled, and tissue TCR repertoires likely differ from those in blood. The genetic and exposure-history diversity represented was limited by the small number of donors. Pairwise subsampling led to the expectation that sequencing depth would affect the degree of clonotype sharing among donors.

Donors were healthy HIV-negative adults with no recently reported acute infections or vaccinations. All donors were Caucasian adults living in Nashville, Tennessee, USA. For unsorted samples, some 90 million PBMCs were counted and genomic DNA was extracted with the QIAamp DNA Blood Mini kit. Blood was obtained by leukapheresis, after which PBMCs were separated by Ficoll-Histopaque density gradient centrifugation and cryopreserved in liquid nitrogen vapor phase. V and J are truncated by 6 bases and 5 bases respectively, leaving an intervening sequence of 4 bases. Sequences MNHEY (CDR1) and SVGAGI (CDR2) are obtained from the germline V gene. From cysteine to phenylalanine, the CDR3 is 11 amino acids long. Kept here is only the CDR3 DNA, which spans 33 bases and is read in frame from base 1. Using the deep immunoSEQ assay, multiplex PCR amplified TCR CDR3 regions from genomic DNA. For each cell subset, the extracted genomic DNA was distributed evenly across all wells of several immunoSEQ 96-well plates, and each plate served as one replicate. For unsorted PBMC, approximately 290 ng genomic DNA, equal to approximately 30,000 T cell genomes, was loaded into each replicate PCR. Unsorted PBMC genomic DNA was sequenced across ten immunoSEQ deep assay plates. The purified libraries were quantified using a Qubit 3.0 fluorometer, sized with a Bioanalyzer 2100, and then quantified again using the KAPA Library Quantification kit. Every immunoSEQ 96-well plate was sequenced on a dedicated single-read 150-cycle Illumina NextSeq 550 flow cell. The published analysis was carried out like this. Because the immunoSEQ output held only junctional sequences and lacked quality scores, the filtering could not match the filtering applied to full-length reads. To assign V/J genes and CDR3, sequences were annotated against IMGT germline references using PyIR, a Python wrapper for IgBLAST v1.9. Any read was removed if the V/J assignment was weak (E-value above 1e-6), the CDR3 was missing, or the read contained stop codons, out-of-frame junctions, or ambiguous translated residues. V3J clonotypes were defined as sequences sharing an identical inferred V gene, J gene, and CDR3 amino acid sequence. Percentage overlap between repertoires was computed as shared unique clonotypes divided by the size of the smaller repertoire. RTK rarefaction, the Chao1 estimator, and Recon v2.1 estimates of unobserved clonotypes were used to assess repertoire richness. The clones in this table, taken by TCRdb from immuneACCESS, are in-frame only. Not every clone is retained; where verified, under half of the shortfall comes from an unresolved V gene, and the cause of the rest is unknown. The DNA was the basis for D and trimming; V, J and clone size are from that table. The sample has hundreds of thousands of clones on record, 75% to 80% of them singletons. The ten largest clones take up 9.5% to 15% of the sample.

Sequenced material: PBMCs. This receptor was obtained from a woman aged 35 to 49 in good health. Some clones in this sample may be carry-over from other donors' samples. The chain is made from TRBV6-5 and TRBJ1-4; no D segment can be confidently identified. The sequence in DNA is TGTGCCAGCAGAACAAATGAAAAACTGTTTTTT. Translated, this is CASRTNEKLFF.